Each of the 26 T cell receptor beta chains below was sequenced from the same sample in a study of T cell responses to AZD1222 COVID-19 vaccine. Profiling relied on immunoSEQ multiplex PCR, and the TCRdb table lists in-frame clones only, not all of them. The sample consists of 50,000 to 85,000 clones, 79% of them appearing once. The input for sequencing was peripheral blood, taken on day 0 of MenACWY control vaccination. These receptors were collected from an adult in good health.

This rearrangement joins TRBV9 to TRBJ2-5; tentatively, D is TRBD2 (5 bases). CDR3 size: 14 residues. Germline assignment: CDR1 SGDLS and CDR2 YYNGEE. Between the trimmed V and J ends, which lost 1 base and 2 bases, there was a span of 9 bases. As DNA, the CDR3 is TGTGCCAGCAGCGTAATGGGAGCACAAGAGACCCAGTACTTC. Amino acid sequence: CASSVMGAQETQYF. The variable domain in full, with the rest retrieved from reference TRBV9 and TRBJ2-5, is DSGVTQTPKHLITATGQRVTLRCSPRSGDLSVYWYQQSLDQGLQFLIQYYNGEERAKGNILERFSAQQFPDLHSELNLSSLELGDSALYFCASSVMGAQETQYFGPGTRLLVL.

The CDR3 DNA follows: TGTGCCAGCAGTAACGAGGGCTACGAGCAGTACTTC. It translates to CASSNEGYEQYF. J is TRBJ2-7 and V is TRBV6-5, with a tentative D call TRBD2 (5 bases). V lost 5 bases to trimming and J lost 3 bases, with 8 bases between them. The germline V gene has CDR1 MNHEY and CDR2 SVGAGI. The CDR3 covers 12 residues.

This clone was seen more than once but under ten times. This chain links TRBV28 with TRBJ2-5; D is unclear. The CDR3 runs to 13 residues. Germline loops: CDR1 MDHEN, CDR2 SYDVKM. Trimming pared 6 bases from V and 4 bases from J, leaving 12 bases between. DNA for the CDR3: TGTGCCAGCAGCCTCCGTGGGCTAGAGACCCAGTACTTC. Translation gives CASSLRGLETQYF.

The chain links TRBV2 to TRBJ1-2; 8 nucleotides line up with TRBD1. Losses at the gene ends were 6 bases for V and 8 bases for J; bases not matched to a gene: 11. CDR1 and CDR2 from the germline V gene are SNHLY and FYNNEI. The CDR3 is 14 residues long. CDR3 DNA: TGTGCCAGCAGCCCGACAGGGGTAGTATGGGGCTACACCTTC. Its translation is CASSPTGVVWGYTF. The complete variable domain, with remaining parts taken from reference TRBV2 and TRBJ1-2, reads EPEVTQTPSHQVTQMGQEVILRCVPISNHLYFYWYRQILGQKVEFLVSFYNNEISEKSEIFDDQFSVERPDGSNFTLKIRSTKLEDSAMYFCASSPTGVVWGYTFGSGTRLTVV.

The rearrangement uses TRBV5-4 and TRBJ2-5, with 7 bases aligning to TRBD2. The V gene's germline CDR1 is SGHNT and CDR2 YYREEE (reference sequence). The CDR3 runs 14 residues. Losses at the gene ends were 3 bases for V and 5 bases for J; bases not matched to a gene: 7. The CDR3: CASSSPTSLETQYF. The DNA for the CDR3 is TGTGCCAGCAGCTCGCCGACTAGCTTGGAGACCCAGTACTTC.

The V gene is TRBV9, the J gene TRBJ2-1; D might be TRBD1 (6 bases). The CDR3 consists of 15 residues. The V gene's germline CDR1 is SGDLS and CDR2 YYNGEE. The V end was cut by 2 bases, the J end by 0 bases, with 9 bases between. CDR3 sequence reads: CASSVRDISYNEQFF. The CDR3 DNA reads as TGTGCCAGCAGCGTCCGGGACATCTCCTACAATGAGCAGTTCTTC.

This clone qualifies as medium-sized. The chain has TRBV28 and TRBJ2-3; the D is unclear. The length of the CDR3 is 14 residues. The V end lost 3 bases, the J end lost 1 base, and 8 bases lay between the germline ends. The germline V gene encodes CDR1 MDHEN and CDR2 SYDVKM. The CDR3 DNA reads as TGTGCCAGCAGTTTCCTCAGTGGCACAGATACGCAGTATTTT. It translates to CASSFLSGTDTQYF.

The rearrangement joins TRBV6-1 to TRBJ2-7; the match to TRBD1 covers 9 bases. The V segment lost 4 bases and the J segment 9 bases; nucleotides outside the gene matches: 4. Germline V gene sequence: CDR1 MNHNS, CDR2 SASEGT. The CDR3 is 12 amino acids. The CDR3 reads CASSGGTGLQYF. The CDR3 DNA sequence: TGTGCCAGCAGTGGTGGGACAGGGCTGCAGTACTTC.

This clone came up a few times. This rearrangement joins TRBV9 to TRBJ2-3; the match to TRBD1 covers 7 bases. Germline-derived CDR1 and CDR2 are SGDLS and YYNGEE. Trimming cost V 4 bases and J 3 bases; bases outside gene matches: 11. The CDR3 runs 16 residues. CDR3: CASSQGVSGATDTQYF. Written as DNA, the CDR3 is TGTGCCAGCAGCCAGGGGGTTTCAGGGGCGACAGATACGCAGTATTTT.

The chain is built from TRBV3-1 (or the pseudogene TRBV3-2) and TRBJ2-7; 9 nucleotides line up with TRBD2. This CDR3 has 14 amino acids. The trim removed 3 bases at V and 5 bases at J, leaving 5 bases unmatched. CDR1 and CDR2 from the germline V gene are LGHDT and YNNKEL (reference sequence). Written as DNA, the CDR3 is TGTGCCAGCAGCCACGCGGGAGGGCCACACGAGCAGTACTTC. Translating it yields CASSHAGGPHEQYF.

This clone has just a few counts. This CDR3 reads CASSRGQGFGYTF. As DNA, the CDR3 is TGCGCCAGCAGCCGGGGACAGGGATTTGGCTACACCTTC. The J gene is TRBJ1-2, the V gene TRBV5-1; 9 nucleotides agree with TRBD1. Germline trimming cut 4 bases from V and 7 bases from J; bases unmatched to any gene: 5. This CDR3 is built from 13 residues. Germline V gene data show CDR1 as SGHRS and CDR2 as YFSETQ. Variable domain in full (rest from reference TRBV5-1 and TRBJ1-2): KAGVTQTPRYLIKTRGQQVTLSCSPISGHRSVSWYQQTPGQGLQFLFEYFSETQRNKGNFPGRFSGRQFSNSRSEMNVSTLELGDSALYLCASSRGQGFGYTFGSGTRLTVV.

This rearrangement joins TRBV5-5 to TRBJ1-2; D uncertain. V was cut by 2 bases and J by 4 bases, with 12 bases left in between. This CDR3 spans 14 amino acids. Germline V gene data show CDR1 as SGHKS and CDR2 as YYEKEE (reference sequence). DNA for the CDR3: TGTGCCAGCAGCTTAGGCGAGAAGGTCTATGGCTACACCTTC. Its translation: CASSLGEKVYGYTF.

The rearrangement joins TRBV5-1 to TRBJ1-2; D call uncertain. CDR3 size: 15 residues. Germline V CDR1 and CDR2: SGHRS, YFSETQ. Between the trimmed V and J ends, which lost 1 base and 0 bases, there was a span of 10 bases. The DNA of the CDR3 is TGCGCCAGCAGCTTGAGCGACGGCGCTAACTATGGCTACACCTTC. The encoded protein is CASSLSDGANYGYTF.

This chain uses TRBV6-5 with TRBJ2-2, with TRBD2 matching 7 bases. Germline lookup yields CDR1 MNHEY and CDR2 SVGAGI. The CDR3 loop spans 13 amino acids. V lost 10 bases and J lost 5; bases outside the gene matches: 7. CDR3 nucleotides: TGTGCCATCCTCCGGGAGGTTACCGGGGAGCTGTTTTTT. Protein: CAILREVTGELFF.

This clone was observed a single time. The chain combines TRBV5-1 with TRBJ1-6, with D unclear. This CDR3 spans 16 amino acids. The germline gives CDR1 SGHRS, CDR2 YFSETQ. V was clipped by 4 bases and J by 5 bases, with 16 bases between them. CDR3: CASSPDAGLNNSPLHF. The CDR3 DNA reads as TGCGCCAGCAGCCCCGATGCGGGCCTGAATAATTCACCCCTCCACTTT.

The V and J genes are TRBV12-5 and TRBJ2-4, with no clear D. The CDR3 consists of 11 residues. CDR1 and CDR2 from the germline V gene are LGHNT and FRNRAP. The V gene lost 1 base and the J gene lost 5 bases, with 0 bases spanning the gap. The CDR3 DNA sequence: TGTGCTAGTGGTTTGGAAAACATTCAGTACTTC. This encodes CASGLENIQYF.

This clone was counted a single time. Here the CDR3 DNA reads TGTGCCAGCAGCTTGCTTAGCGGACGGCAGTACTTC. Protein sequence: CASSLLSGRQYF. The genes are TRBV5-8 and TRBJ2-7; perhaps TRBD2 as D (6 bases). V was cut by 1 base and J by 9 bases, with 11 bases left in between. The germline CDR1 and CDR2 sequences are SGHTS and YDEGEE. The CDR3 covers 12 residues. Supplemented by reference TRBV5-8 and TRBJ2-7, the full variable domain reads EAGVTQSPTHLIKTRGQQATLRCSPISGHTSVYWYQQALGLGLQFLLWYDEGEERNRGNFPPRFSGRQFPNYSSELNVNALELEDSALYLCASSLLSGRQYFGPGTRLTVT.

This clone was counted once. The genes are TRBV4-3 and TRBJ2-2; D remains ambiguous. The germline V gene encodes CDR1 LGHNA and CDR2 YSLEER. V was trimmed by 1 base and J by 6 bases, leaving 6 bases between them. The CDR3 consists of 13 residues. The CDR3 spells CASSQVASGELFF. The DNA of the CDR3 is TGCGCCAGCAGCCAAGTGGCATCCGGGGAGCTGTTTTTT.

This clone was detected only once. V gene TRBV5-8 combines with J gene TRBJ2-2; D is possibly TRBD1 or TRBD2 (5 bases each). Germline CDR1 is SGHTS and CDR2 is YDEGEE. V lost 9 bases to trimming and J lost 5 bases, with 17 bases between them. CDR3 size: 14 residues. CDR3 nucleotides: TGTGCCACCCAGGGCTTGAGGGTGACCGGGGAGCTGTTTTTT. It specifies CATQGLRVTGELFF.

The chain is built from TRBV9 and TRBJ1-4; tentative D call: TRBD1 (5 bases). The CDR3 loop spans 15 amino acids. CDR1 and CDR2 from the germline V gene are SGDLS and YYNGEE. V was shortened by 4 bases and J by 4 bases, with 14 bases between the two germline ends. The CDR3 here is CASSPSGGHNEKLFF. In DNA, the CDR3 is TGTGCCAGCAGCCCTAGCGGGGGTCATAATGAAAAACTGTTTTTT.

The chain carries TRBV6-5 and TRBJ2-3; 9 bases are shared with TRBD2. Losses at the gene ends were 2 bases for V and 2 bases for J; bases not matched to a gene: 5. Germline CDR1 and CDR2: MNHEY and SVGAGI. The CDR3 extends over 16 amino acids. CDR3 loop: CASSYGREGPTDTQYF. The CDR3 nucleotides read TGTGCCAGCAGTTACGGGCGGGAGGGGCCCACAGATACGCAGTATTTT.

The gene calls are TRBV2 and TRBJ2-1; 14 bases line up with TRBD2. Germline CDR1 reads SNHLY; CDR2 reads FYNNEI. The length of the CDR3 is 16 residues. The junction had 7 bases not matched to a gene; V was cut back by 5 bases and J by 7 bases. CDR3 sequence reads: CASSQTGTSGSNEQFF. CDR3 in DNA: TGTGCCAGCAGTCAGACCGGGACTAGCGGGAGTAATGAGCAGTTCTTC.

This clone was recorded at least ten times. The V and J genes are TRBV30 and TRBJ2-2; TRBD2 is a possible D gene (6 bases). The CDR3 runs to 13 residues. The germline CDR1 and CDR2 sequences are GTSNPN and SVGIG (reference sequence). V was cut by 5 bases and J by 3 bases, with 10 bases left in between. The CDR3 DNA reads TGTGCCTGGCGGGGGTTTTACACCGGGGAGCTGTTTTTT. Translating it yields CAWRGFYTGELFF.

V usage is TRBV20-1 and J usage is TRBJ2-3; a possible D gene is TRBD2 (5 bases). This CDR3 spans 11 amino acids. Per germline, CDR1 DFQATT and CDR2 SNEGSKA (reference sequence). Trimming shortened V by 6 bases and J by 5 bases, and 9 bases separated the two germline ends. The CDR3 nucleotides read TGCAGTGCCCCACTAGAAGATACGCAGTATTTT. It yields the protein CSAPLEDTQYF.

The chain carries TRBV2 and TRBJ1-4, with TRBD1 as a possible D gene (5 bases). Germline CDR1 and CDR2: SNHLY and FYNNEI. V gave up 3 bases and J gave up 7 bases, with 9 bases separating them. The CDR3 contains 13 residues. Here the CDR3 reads CASSEIGVEKLFF. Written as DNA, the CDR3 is TGTGCCAGCAGTGAGATAGGGGTTGAAAAACTGTTTTTT.

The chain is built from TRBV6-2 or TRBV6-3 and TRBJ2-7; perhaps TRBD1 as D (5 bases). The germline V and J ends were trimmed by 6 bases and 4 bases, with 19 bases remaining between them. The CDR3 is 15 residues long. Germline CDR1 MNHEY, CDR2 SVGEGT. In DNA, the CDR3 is TGTGCCAGCAGACCTCCGAGTAGGGGTAGTTACGAGCAGTACTTC. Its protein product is CASRPPSRGSYEQYF.